This T cell receptor beta chain comes out of a study of response to subunit inactivated influenza vaccine. TCRdb ran MiXCR on the RT-PCR reads and lists one entry per CDR3 protein. Among about 540,000 distinct CDR3 sequences listed, roughly 25% were seen once. Germline CDR1 is DFQATT and CDR2 is SNEGSKA (reference sequence). The junction had 16 bases not matched to a gene; V was cut back by 1 base and J by 8 bases. This CDR3 contains 18 residues. The sample was also reused in another study, on T cells expressing NK-cell markers. That source adds: The authors made TCR beta cDNA libraries by 5'RACE template switching. This switching added a universal primer site and UMIs. The study drew TCR beta repertoires from sorted CD3+CD56+NKG2C+, CD3+CD56+NKG2C- and CD3+CD56-NKG2C+ T cells. In a few donors, these clonotypes also led the CD3+CD56-NKG2C+ fraction. Certain NKG2C+ T cell clones were expanded, and their HCMV specificity remained unclear.

This material consisted of CD4+ T cells sorted from PBMCs, taken roughly 13 days after vaccination. The source of this sequence is a man aged 50-59 years who received an inactivated influenza vaccine. This chain connects TRBV20-1 to TRBJ2-1, with 11 bases that match TRBD2. This chain's CDR3 is CSARVAGGPFAASDEQFF. The CDR3 DNA follows: TGCAGTGCTAGAGTAGCGGGGGGGCCTTTCGCGGCCTCCGATGAGCAGTTCTTC.